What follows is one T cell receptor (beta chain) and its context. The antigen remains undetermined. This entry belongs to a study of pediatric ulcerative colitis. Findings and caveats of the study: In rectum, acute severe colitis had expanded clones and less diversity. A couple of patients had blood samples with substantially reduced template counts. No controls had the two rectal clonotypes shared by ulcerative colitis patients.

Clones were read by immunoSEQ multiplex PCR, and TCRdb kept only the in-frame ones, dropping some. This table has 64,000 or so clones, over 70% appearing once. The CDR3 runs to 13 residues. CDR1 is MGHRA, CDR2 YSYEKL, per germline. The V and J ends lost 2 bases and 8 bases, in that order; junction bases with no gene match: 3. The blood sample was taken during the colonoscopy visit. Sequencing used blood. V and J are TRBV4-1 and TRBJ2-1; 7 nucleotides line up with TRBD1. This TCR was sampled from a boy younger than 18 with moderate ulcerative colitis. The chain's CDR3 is CASSQKGADEQFF. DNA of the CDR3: TGCGCCAGCAGCCAAAAGGGGGCGGATGAGCAGTTCTTC.